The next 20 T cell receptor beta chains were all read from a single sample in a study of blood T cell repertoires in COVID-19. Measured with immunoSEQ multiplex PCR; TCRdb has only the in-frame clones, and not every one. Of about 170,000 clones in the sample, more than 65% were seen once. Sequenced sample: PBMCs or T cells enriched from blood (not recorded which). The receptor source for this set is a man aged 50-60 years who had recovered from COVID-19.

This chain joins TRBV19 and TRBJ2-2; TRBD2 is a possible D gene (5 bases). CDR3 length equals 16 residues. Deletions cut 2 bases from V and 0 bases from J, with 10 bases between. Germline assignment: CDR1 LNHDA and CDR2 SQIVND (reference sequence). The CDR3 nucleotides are TGTGCCAGTAGTATAAGTGAGGGTGCGAACACCGGGGAGCTGTTTTTT. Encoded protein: CASSISEGANTGELFF.

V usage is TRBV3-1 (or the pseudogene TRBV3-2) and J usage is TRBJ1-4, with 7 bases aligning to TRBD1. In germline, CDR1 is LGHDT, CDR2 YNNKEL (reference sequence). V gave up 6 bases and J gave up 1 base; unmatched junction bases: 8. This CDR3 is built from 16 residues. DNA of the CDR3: TGTGCCAGCAGACCGACAGGGCGAGGAACTAATGAAAAACTGTTTTTT. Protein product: CASRPTGRGTNEKLFF.

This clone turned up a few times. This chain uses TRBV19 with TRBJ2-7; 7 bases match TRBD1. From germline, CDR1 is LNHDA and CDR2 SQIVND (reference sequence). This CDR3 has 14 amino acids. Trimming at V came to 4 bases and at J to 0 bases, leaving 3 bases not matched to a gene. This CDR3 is CASSRDSFSYEQYF. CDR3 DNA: TGTGCCAGTAGTAGGGACAGTTTCTCCTACGAGCAGTACTTC.

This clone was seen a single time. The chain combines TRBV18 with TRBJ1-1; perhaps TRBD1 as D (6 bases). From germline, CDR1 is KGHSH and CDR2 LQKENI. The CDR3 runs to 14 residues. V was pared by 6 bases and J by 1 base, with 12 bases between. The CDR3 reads CASSPPDRNTEAFF. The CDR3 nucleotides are TGTGCCAGCTCCCCTCCGGACAGGAACACTGAAGCTTTCTTT. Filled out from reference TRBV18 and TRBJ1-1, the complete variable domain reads NAGVMQNPRHLVRRRGQEARLRCSPMKGHSHVYWYRQLPEEGLKFMVYLQKENIIDESGMPKERFSAEFPKEGPSILRIQQVVRGDSAAYFCASSPPDRNTEAFFGQGTRLTVV.

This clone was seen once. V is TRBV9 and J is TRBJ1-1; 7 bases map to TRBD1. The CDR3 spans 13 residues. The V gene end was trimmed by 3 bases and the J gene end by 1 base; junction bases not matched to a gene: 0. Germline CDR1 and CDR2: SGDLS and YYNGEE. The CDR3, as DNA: TGTGCCAGCAGCGAGGGGGCGAACACTGAAGCTTTCTTT. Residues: CASSEGANTEAFF.

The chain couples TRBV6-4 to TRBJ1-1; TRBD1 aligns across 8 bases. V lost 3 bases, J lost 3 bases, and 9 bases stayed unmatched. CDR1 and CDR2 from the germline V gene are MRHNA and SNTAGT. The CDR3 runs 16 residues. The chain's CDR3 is CASSESGGVGYTEAFF. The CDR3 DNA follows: TGTGCCAGCAGTGAGTCAGGGGGCGTCGGATACACTGAAGCTTTCTTT.

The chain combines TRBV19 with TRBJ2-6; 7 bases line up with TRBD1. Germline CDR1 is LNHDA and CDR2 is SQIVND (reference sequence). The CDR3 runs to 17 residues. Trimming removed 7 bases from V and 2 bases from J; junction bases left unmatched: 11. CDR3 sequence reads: CASTPQGVSAGANVLTF. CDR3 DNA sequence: TGTGCCAGTACTCCTCAGGGGGTATCAGCTGGGGCCAACGTCCTGACTTTC.

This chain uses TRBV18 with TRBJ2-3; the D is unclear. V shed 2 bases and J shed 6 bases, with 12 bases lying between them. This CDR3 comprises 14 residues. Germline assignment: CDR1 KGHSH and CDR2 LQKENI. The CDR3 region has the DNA TGTGCCAGCTCACCAGGCGCGTTCGGGGATACGCAGTATTTT. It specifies CASSPGAFGDTQYF.

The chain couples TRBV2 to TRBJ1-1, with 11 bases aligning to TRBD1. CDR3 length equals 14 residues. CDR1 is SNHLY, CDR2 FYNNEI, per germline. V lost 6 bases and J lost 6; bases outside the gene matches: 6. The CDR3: CASRGQGGTPEAFF. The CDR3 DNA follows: TGTGCCAGCAGGGGACAGGGGGGAACGCCTGAAGCTTTCTTT.

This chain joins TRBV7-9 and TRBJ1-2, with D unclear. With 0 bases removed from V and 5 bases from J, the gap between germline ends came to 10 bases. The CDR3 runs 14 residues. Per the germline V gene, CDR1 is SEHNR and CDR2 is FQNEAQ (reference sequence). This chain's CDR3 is CASSLARSRYGYTF. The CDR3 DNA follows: TGTGCCAGCAGCTTAGCGAGGTCACGGTATGGCTACACCTTC.

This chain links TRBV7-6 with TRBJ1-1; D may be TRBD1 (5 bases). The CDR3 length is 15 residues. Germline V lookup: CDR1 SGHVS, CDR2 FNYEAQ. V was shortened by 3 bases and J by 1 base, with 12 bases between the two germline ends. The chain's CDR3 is CASSFQGAPNTEAFF. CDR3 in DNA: TGTGCCAGCAGCTTCCAGGGTGCCCCGAACACTGAAGCTTTCTTT.

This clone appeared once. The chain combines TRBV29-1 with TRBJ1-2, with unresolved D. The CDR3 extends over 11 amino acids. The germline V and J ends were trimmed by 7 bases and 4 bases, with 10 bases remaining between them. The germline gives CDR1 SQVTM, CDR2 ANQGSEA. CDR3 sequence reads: CSGGETYGYTF. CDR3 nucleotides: TGCAGCGGCGGGGAAACCTATGGCTACACCTTC.

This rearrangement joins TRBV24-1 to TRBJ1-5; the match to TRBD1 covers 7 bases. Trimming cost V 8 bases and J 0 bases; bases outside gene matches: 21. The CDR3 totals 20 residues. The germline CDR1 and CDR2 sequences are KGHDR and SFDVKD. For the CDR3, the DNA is TGTGCCACCAATCGGCCGCGCGGCGCGGACAGGCTATATAGCAATCAGCCCCAGCATTTT. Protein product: CATNRPRGADRLYSNQPQHF.

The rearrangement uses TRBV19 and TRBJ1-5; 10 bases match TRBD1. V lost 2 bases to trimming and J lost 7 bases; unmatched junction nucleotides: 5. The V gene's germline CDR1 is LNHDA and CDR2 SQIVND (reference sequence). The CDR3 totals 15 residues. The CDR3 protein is CASSIRTGGGQPQHF. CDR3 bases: TGTGCCAGTAGTATAAGGACAGGGGGAGGGCAGCCCCAGCATTTT.

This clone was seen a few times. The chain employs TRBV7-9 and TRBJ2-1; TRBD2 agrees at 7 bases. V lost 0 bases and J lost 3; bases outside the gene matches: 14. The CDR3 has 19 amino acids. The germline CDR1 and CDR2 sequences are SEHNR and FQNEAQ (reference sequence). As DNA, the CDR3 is TGTGCCAGCAGCTTAGCGCAGAAGCCTGACGGGGGGATCTACAATGAGCAGTTCTTC. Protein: CASSLAQKPDGGIYNEQFF. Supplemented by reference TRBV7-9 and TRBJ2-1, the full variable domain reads DTGVSQNPRHKITKRGQNVTFRCDPISEHNRLYWYRQTLGQGPEFLTYFQNEAQLEKSRLLSDRFSAERPKGSFSTLEIQRTEQGDSAMYLCASSLAQKPDGGIYNEQFFGPGTRLTVL.

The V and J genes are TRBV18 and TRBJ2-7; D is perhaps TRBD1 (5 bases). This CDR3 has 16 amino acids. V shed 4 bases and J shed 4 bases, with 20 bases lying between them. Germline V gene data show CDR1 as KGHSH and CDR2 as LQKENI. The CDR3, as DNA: TGTGCCAGCTCACTTCCCCGGACAAGGAACATTTACGAGCAGTACTTC. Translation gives CASSLPRTRNIYEQYF.

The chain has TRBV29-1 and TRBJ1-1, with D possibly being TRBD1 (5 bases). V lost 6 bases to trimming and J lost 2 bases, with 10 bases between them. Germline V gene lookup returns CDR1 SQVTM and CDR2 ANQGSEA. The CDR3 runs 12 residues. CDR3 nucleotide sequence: TGCAGCGTATTAACAGGCAACACTGAAGCTTTCTTT. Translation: CSVLTGNTEAFF.

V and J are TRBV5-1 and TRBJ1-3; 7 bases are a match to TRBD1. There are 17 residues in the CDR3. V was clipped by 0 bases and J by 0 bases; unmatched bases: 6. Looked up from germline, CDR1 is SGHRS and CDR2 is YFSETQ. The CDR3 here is CASSLEGARASGNTIYF. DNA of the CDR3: TGCGCCAGCAGCTTGGAGGGGGCGCGGGCCTCTGGAAACACCATATATTTT.

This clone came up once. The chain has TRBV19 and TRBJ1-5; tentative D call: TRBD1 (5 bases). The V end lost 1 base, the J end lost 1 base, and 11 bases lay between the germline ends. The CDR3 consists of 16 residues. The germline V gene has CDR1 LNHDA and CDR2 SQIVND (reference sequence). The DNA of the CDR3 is TGTGCCAGTAGTATAGGGTGGGGGGAGAGCAATCAGCCCCAGCATTTT. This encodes CASSIGWGESNQPQHF.

The CDR3 region is CASSIGTATYEQYF. The CDR3 coding sequence is TGCGCCAGCAGCATTGGGACAGCCACCTACGAGCAGTACTTC. The chain links TRBV5-1 to TRBJ2-7, with 7 bases fitting TRBD1. Germline CDR1 is SGHRS and CDR2 is YFSETQ. The junction had 6 bases not matched to a gene; V was cut back by 4 bases and J by 2 bases. CDR3 length: 14 amino acids.